Each of the 19 T cell receptor beta chains below was sequenced from the same sample in a study of blood T cell repertoires in COVID-19. The protocol was immunoSEQ multiplex PCR, while the TCRdb copy is restricted to in-frame clones and leaves out a portion. This table has over 200,000 clones, over 80% appearing once. The sample was PBMCs or T cells enriched from blood (not recorded which). The source is a human donor in a cohort exposed to, infected with or recovered from COVID-19 (not recorded which). The donor label of this sample is uncertain.

J is TRBJ2-3 and V is TRBV5-5, with 12 bases aligning to TRBD2. V shed 4 bases and J 2 bases; nucleotides not matched to a gene: 5. This CDR3 is built from 16 residues. Germline loops: CDR1 SGHKS, CDR2 YYEKEE (reference sequence). CDR3 sequence reads: CASSGPSGGATDTQYF. The CDR3 DNA reads as TGTGCCAGCAGCGGGCCTAGCGGGGGGGCCACAGATACGCAGTATTTT.

This clone is a singleton in its sample. The rearrangement links TRBV10-3 to TRBJ2-1; 9 positions match TRBD2. CDR3 length: 16 amino acids. The J segment lost 2 bases and the V segment lost 3 bases, leaving 5 bases of the junction unmatched. Germline-derived CDR1 and CDR2 are ENHRY and SYGVKD. The CDR3 loop is CAISDAGTSTYNEQFF. In nucleotides, the CDR3 is TGTGCCATCAGTGACGCCGGGACTAGCACCTACAATGAGCAGTTCTTC.

This chain connects TRBV3-1 (or the pseudogene TRBV3-2) to TRBJ2-2, with D maybe TRBD2 (7 bases). The CDR3 loop spans 14 amino acids. Germline V CDR1 and CDR2: LGHDT, YNNKEL (reference sequence). Trimming stripped 6 bases from V and 1 base from J, with 9 bases between. DNA of the CDR3: TGTGCCAGCAGGGGAGGGGGGAACACCGGGGAGCTGTTTTTT. As protein: CASRGGGNTGELFF.

The gene calls are TRBV5-6 and TRBJ2-3, with 10 bases matching TRBD2. The germline CDR1 and CDR2 sequences are SGHDT and YYEEEE. V lost 0 bases, J lost 8 bases, and 12 bases stayed unmatched. This CDR3 has 17 residues. The CDR3 sequence: CASSLASGGHFQGTQYF. The DNA of the CDR3 is TGTGCCAGCAGCTTGGCTAGCGGGGGCCATTTTCAAGGTACGCAGTATTTT.

This chain uses TRBV9 with TRBJ2-1; weak D call: TRBD1 (9 bases). CDR3 length: 15 amino acids. Deletions cut 2 bases from V and 9 bases from J, with 18 bases between. Per germline, CDR1 SGDLS and CDR2 YYNGEE. The CDR3 DNA reads TGTGCCAGCAGCGTCACCGGGACAGGGACTAGTGAGCAGTTCTTC. Encoded protein: CASSVTGTGTSEQFF.

The V and J genes are TRBV5-4 and TRBJ1-4; D is undetermined. Per the germline V gene, CDR1 is SGHNT and CDR2 is YYREEE (reference sequence). V gave up 2 bases and J gave up 8 bases, with 16 bases separating them. This CDR3 contains 15 residues. CDR3 bases: TGTGCCAGCAGCTTACACCCGGAAAACGGGGAAAAACTGTTTTTT. As protein: CASSLHPENGEKLFF. Full variable domain (remainder filled in from reference TRBV5-4 and TRBJ1-4): ETGVTQSPTHLIKTRGQQVTLRCSSQSGHNTVSWYQQALGQGPQFIFQYYREEENGRGNFPPRFSGLQFPNYSSELNVNALELDDSALYLCASSLHPENGEKLFFGSGTQLSVL.

The gene calls are TRBV10-2 and TRBJ1-5; D may be TRBD1 (6 bases). CDR3 length: 15 amino acids. V was shortened by 5 bases and J by 7 bases, with 18 bases between the two germline ends. Looked up from germline, CDR1 is WSHSY and CDR2 is SAAADI. This CDR3 reads CASSNSRGGFQPQHF. CDR3 sequence (DNA): TGCGCCAGCAGTAACTCTAGGGGGGGATTCCAGCCCCAGCATTTT.

This CDR3 is CARSPAIRRHARGKENTEAFF. CDR3 DNA: TGTGCCAGAAGCCCCGCAATCCGTCGACACGCCCGGGGGAAGGAGAACACTGAAGCTTTCTTT. J is TRBJ1-1 and V is TRBV5-3, with D tentatively TRBD1 (5 bases). TRBV5-3 counts as an open reading frame of uncertain function. Trimming removed 4 bases from V and 1 base from J, with 32 bases in between. The CDR3 consists of 21 residues.

The chain is built from TRBV7-6 and TRBJ1-2; the match to TRBD1 covers 7 bases. The CDR3 runs to 13 residues. The junction had 3 bases not matched to a gene; V was cut back by 3 bases and J by 5 bases. CDR1 is SGHVS and CDR2 is FNYEAQ in the germline V gene. CDR3 nucleotide sequence: TGTGCCAGCAGCTTGGAACAGGGGTATGGCTACACCTTC. Amino acid sequence: CASSLEQGYGYTF.

The rearrangement links TRBV11-2 to TRBJ2-7; 9 nucleotides match TRBD2. The CDR3 contains 14 residues. Germline V gives CDR1 SGHAT, CDR2 FQNNGV. V dropped 5 bases and J dropped 3; count of bases not matched to a gene: 5. The CDR3 DNA follows: TGTGCCAGCAGCGCCCTAGCGGGGTTCTACGAGCAGTACTTC. Its translation: CASSALAGFYEQYF.

The chain links TRBV2 to TRBJ2-3; 7 bases agree with TRBD1. The CDR3 has 14 amino acids. Germline CDR1 reads SNHLY; CDR2 reads FYNNEI. The V and J ends lost 4 bases and 4 bases, in that order; junction bases with no gene match: 5. The CDR3 DNA reads as TGTGCCAGCAGTGTCAGGGGGTGGGCAGATACGCAGTATTTT. This gives the protein CASSVRGWADTQYF.

This chain links TRBV20-1 with TRBJ1-1; no reliable D call. The V gene lost 7 bases and the J gene lost 6 bases, with 12 bases spanning the gap. The CDR3 totals 11 residues. From germline, CDR1 is DFQATT and CDR2 SNEGSKA (reference sequence). The CDR3 sequence is CSVLISAEAFF. The DNA of the CDR3 is TGCAGTGTTCTTATCAGCGCTGAAGCTTTCTTT.

The genes are TRBV5-1 and TRBJ1-1, with a possible D match to TRBD1 (5 bases). CDR1 and CDR2 (germline): SGHRS, YFSETQ. There are 14 residues in the CDR3. The V end was cut by 0 bases, the J end by 8 bases, with 14 bases between. CDR3 in amino acids: CASSLGSGTLEAFF. In nucleotides, the CDR3 is TGCGCCAGCAGCTTGGGTTCGGGGACTTTGGAAGCTTTCTTT. The full variable domain, in which reference TRBV5-1 and TRBJ1-1 provide the parts outside the CDR3, is KAGVTQTPRYLIKTRGQQVTLSCSPISGHRSVSWYQQTPGQGLQFLFEYFSETQRNKGNFPGRFSGRQFSNSRSEMNVSTLELGDSALYLCASSLGSGTLEAFFGQGTRLTVV.

The chain carries TRBV7-2 and TRBJ2-7, with D tentatively TRBD1 (6 bases). The CDR3 totals 15 residues. Trimming pared 1 base from V and 3 bases from J, leaving 13 bases between. CDR1 is SGHTA and CDR2 is FQGNSA in the germline V gene. CDR3: CASSLVPQGNYEQYF. The CDR3, as DNA: TGTGCCAGCAGCTTAGTCCCACAGGGTAACTACGAGCAGTACTTC.

This rearrangement joins TRBV18 to TRBJ1-1; TRBD1 agrees at 12 bases. This CDR3 has 19 amino acids. Germline V gene sequence: CDR1 KGHSH, CDR2 LQKENI. With 2 bases clipped from V and 1 base from J, the junction kept 11 bases outside the gene matches. CDR3 DNA: TGTGCCAGCTCACCAGTAGACCCGGGACAGGGGGCGGGGAACACTGAAGCTTTCTTT. Its translation is CASSPVDPGQGAGNTEAFF. Complete variable domain (other parts from reference TRBV18 and TRBJ1-1): NAGVMQNPRHLVRRRGQEARLRCSPMKGHSHVYWYRQLPEEGLKFMVYLQKENIIDESGMPKERFSAEFPKEGPSILRIQQVVRGDSAAYFCASSPVDPGQGAGNTEAFFGQGTRLTVV.

The chain has TRBV5-1 and TRBJ1-2, with D perhaps TRBD1 (6 bases). V lost 3 bases to trimming and J lost 2 bases, with 17 bases between them. Germline assignment: CDR1 SGHRS and CDR2 YFSETQ. The CDR3 spans 16 residues. In DNA form, the CDR3 reads TGCGCCAGCAGCTCCCGCAGGGGTGGTGGGAACTATGGCTACACCTTC. Translating gives CASSSRRGGGNYGYTF.

The chain links TRBV27 to TRBJ1-2, with TRBD1 as a possible D gene (5 bases). Germline-derived CDR1 and CDR2 are MNHEY and SMNVEV (reference sequence). The V and J ends lost 4 bases and 0 bases respectively, with 9 bases between them. The CDR3 has 14 amino acids. The CDR3 loop is CASSSPRANYGYTF. In DNA, the CDR3 is TGTGCCAGCAGTTCTCCCAGGGCTAACTATGGCTACACCTTC.

This chain joins TRBV19 and TRBJ1-4, with D perhaps matching TRBD1 (6 bases). Germline loops: CDR1 LNHDA, CDR2 SQIVND (reference sequence). The CDR3 length is 15 residues. V was cut by 4 bases and J by 4 bases, with 13 bases left in between. The CDR3 sequence: CASSTQGMNNEKLFF. The CDR3 DNA is TGTGCCAGTAGTACACAGGGAATGAATAATGAAAAACTGTTTTTT. The variable domain in full, completed from reference TRBV19 and TRBJ1-4, reads DGGITQSPKYLFRKEGQNVTLSCEQNLNHDAMYWYRQDPGQGLRLIYYSQIVNDFQKGDIAEGYSVSREKKESFPLTVTSAQKNPTAFYLCASSTQGMNNEKLFFGSGTQLSVL.

This chain connects TRBV7-3 to TRBJ2-3, with D possibly matching TRBD2 (5 bases). Trimming took off 5 bases at V and 5 bases at J, with 8 bases between the two ends. Germline V CDR1 and CDR2: SGHTA, FQGTGA. The CDR3 is 12 residues long. CDR3 protein: CASSPRGDTQYF. The CDR3 region has the DNA TGTGCCAGCAGCCCTCGGGGAGATACGCAGTATTTT.